This is a list of T cell receptor beta chains from one sample in a study of blood T cell repertoires in COVID-19. TCRdb's copy holds only in-frame clones and misses some; the assay was immunoSEQ multiplex PCR. The sample has 200,000 or so clones; 80% to 85% are singletons. The sequencing input was peripheral blood. Every receptor here comes from a woman aged 40 to 55 with acute or convalescent COVID-19. The CDR3 runs from the conserved cysteine through the conserved F or W. Fields, in order: D gene, V gene, clone size, J gene, CDR3 DNA, CDR3 protein. The D gene is left open where the match is weak. A row's size may be missing; if present it is once, few, many or a size class.

-	TRBV29-1	-	TRBJ2-7	TGCAGCGTTGTCGCAGGCGACTCCTACGAGCAGTACTTC	CSVVAGDSYEQYF
TRBD1	TRBV5-5	-	TRBJ2-7	TGTGCCAGCAGCTTGGCCGCCTTGTTAGCAGGGGGCTCCTACGAGCAGTACTTC	CASSLAALLAGGSYEQYF
-	TRBV28	-	TRBJ1-6	TGTGCCAGCAGTATCCAGACAGACAGCTCCTATAATTCACCCCTCCACTTT	CASSIQTDSSYNSPLHF
TRBD1	TRBV29-1	-	TRBJ2-2	TGCAGCGTTGAACCAGGGGGCACGGGCGGGGAGCTGTTTTTT	CSVEPGGTGGELFF
TRBD1	TRBV28	-	TRBJ1-2	TGTGCCAGCAGGACAGGGCGGAGTGGCTACACCTTC	CASRTGRSGYTF
TRBD1	TRBV5-6	-	TRBJ1-2	TGTGCCAGCAGCTTAGGGGGCAGGGCCTATGGCTACACCTTC	CASSLGGRAYGYTF
-	TRBV27	-	TRBJ2-1	TGTGCCAGCACATGGGACTCATCTTACAATGAGCAGTTCTTC	CASTWDSSYNEQFF
-	TRBV19	-	TRBJ1-5	TGTGCCAGTAGTATAGGGGGAGGAATTAGTCAGCCCCAGCATTTT	CASSIGGGISQPQHF
TRBD2	TRBV11-2	-	TRBJ2-1	TGTGCCAGCACCCTCGGCGGGAGTAGGGATGAGCAGTTCTTC	CASTLGGSRDEQFF
-	TRBV27	once	TRBJ1-1	TGTGCCAGCAGTCCCCACAGGCAAAGCAAGAACACTGAAGCTTTCTTT	CASSPHRQSKNTEAFF
TRBD1	TRBV6-5	-	TRBJ1-5	TGTGCCAGCGGGGCAGGGGGCCGGGTAGGTCAGCCCCAGCATTTT	CASGAGGRVGQPQHF
-	TRBV2	-	TRBJ2-2	TGTGCCAGCAGTGGAAGAGAATCCGGGGAGCTGTTTTTT	CASSGRESGELFF
-	TRBV4-1	-	TRBJ1-6	TGCGCCAGCAGCCAAGTGATCTCGGGGTATAATTCACCCCTCCACTTT	CASSQVISGYNSPLHF
TRBD1	TRBV28	-	TRBJ2-5	TGTGCCAGCAGTTTGATTGGAAGGGGACAGCAAGAGACCCAGTACTTC	CASSLIGRGQQETQYF
-	TRBV19	-	TRBJ2-1	TGTGCCAGTAGTATCGACAGACCCTACAATGAGCAGTTCTTC	CASSIDRPYNEQFF
-	TRBV7-8	-	TRBJ2-7	TGTGCCAGCAGCTTACTATCTACCTACGAGCAGTACTTC	CASSLLSTYEQYF
TRBD1	TRBV27	-	TRBJ1-5	TGTGCCAGCAGTTTAGGACAGGGGGCGGGCTTGAATCAGCCCCAGCATTTT	CASSLGQGAGLNQPQHF
-	TRBV7-9	-	TRBJ2-5	TGTGCCAGCAGCTGGGCTGGAGGATTTAGCAGCTTCCAAGAGACCCAGTACTTC	CASSWAGGFSSFQETQYF
-	TRBV7-9	-	TRBJ1-3	TGTGCCAGCAGCCCTGTACAGGTCTCTGGAAACACCATATATTTT	CASSPVQVSGNTIYF
-	TRBV4-1	-	TRBJ1-2	TGCGCCAGCAGCCAAGAACGAGGTGCTACCTATGGCTACACCTTC	CASSQERGATYGYTF
TRBD2	TRBV29-1	-	TRBJ2-7	TGCAGCGTGATTTTAGCGGGAGTCCCCTACGAGCAGTACTTC	CSVILAGVPYEQYF
-	TRBV18	once	TRBJ2-3	TGTGCCAGCTCACCACCCCGTGCGTCGAGCACAGATACGCAGTATTTT	CASSPPRASSTDTQYF
TRBD1	TRBV4-2	-	TRBJ2-5	TGTGCCAGCAGCCAAGATCTTCGGAGGGACAGGGGACAGGAGACCCAGTACTTC	CASSQDLRRDRGQETQYF
-	TRBV27	-	TRBJ2-3	TGTGCCAGCAGTTTTAGGTACAGATACACTAGCACAGATACGCAGTATTTT	CASSFRYRYTSTDTQYF
-	TRBV3-1/TRBV3-2	-	TRBJ1-2	TGTGCCAGCAGCCAATTGGTGGGGGCCAGAGCTAACTATGGCTACACCTTC	CASSQLVGARANYGYTF
TRBD1	TRBV5-4	once	TRBJ1-1	TGTGCCAGCAGCCCCGAACGAACAGGGGGTACTGAAGCTTTCTTT	CASSPERTGGTEAFF
TRBD1	TRBV5-1	-	TRBJ1-5	TGCGCCAGCAGCTACCGGACAGGGGCAGGTCAGCCCCAGCATTTT	CASSYRTGAGQPQHF
TRBD1	TRBV27	-	TRBJ1-2	TGTGCCAGCAGTCCCGGACAGGCATACGGCTACACCTTC	CASSPGQAYGYTF
-	TRBV7-3	-	TRBJ1-6	TGTGCCAGCAGCCCTCCGGGAAGCCAATCACCCCTCCACTTT	CASSPPGSQSPLHF
-	TRBV7-6	-	TRBJ1-6	TGTGCCAGCAGCTTAGCATTGAGCTCCTATAATTCACCCCTCCACTTT	CASSLALSSYNSPLHF
TRBD1	TRBV6-5	-	TRBJ1-4	TGTGCCAGCAGTTACCGAGACAGGGGAGGTGAAAAACTGTTTTTT	CASSYRDRGGEKLFF
-	TRBV6-6	-	TRBJ1-2	TGTGCCAGCAGCCCCCATCGGGGCTACACCTTC	CASSPHRGYTF
-	TRBV6-2/TRBV6-3	-	TRBJ1-2	TGTGCCAGCAGTTACTCTGGGCCGGGGATGAACTATGGCTACACCTTC	CASSYSGPGMNYGYTF
-	TRBV3-1/TRBV3-2	once	TRBJ1-3	TGTGCCAGCAGCCAAGCACCACAGGGCGGAAACACCATATATTTT	CASSQAPQGGNTIYF
-	TRBV6-1	-	TRBJ1-5	TGTGCCAGCAGTGAAGGGGGAGGCAATCAGCCCCAGCATTTT	CASSEGGGNQPQHF
TRBD1	TRBV6-1	once	TRBJ1-6	TGTGCCAGCAGTGATCTAACAGGGGGCTGGAACTCACCCCTCCACTTT	CASSDLTGGWNSPLHF
-	TRBV6-1	few	TRBJ1-2	TGTGCCAGCAGTGAATTTTCGGCGGGTTATGGCTACACCTTC	CASSEFSAGYGYTF
TRBD2	TRBV7-2	-	TRBJ2-1	TGTGCCAGCAGCTTAGCTCGAGGCGGGAGGGCCGGGAATGAGCAGTTCTTC	CASSLARGGRAGNEQFF
-	TRBV20-1	-	TRBJ1-5	TGCAGTGCTAGTCAAGGGGTCACGCCCCAGCATTTT	CSASQGVTPQHF
TRBD2	TRBV4-1	-	TRBJ2-2	TGCGCCAGCAGCCAAGTTATCCCACGCGGGGGTGGAACCGGGGAGCTGTTTTTT	CASSQVIPRGGGTGELFF
-	TRBV28	few	TRBJ2-1	TGTGCCAGCAGTTCCATGACAGGCACCTTCTACAATGAGCAGTTCTTC	CASSSMTGTFYNEQFF
TRBD1	TRBV19	-	TRBJ2-7	TGTGCCAGTAGTGGGGACAGACTCTACGAGCAGTACTTC	CASSGDRLYEQYF
TRBD1	TRBV5-4	-	TRBJ1-1	TGTGCCAGCAGGACCGGGACAGGGCCCACTGAAGCTTTCTTT	CASRTGTGPTEAFF
-	TRBV5-6	-	TRBJ2-3	TGTGCCAGCAGCCCCGGAGGAAGCACAGATACGCAGTATTTT	CASSPGGSTDTQYF
TRBD1	TRBV4-2	-	TRBJ2-1	TGTGCCAGCAGCCAGGAGGGACAGGGGTTTTACAATGAGCAGTTCTTC	CASSQEGQGFYNEQFF